This TCR beta chain was observed in a study of cytomegalovirus exposure and HLA in healthy donors. Findings of the study overall: There were around 160 TCR beta chains listed as cytomegalovirus-associated. A few of the chains that were CMV-associated were confirmed in vitro to be specific for CMV antigens. Later, an analysis found that common viral pathogens appeared to be linked with several of the most significant clusters.

PCR amplification relied on 60 Vbeta primers (plus 13 Jbeta primers). Profiled with immunoSEQ multiplex PCR; TCRdb holds only in-frame clones, not every one. The table records approximately 210,000 clones, about nine tenths of them present only once. CDR1 MGHRA and CDR2 YSYEKL come from the germline V gene. V lost 3 bases and J lost 0, with 11 bases in between. The length of the CDR3 is 16 residues. This clone occurred once. As yet, its antigen is unknown. This chain connects TRBV4-1 to TRBJ2-2; possible D gene TRBD1, 5 bases. The source material was PBMCs. The source is a man between 25 and 39 years old in good health and CMV-seronegative. CDR3 in DNA: TGCGCCAGCAGCCACGCAGGGATCCCGAACACCGGGGAGCTGTTTTTT. This translates into CASSHAGIPNTGELFF.